A selection of T cell receptor beta chains follows, all from one sample in a study of cytomegalovirus exposure and HLA in healthy donors. Profiling relied on immunoSEQ multiplex PCR, and the TCRdb table lists in-frame clones only, not all of them. The repertoire holds roughly 150,000 clones, with roughly 73% as singletons. Sample: PBMCs. The receptors derive from a man aged 18 to 29 in good health and CMV-seropositive. The CDR3 runs from the conserved cysteine through the conserved F or W.

>TRBV7-9
CASSRAGEQYF
>TRBV28
CASSRDRGFYGYTF
>TRBV14
CASSQQQGKYEQYF
>TRBV11-2
CASSLQGTAPNEKLFF
>TRBV5-4
CASSLGTSGGIKQLHHEQFF
>TRBV15
CATSRGDRPGEAFF
>TRBV30
CAWSRGPGANVLTF
>TRBV19
CASSSRGESTYEQYF
>TRBV6-5
CASSMDRGEETQYF
>TRBV11-2
CASSLVGTVREAFF
>TRBV7-2
CASSLGTGWETQYF
>TRBV14
CASSQDLRGELFF
>TRBV7-3
CASSGRDSYEQYF
>TRBV28
CASSAPPGDEQYF
>TRBV5-1
CASSFRREDEQFF
>TRBV28
CASTIRGENNEQFF
>TRBV7-2
CASSSFAANYNEQFF
>TRBV9
CASSPVSGRANEQYF
>TRBV28
CASSAQGDTEAFF
>TRBV19
CASRNSVSGPLGYGYTF
>TRBV19
CASGLAGVTGELFF
>TRBV29-1
CSVEENGAEAFF
>TRBV27
CASSLTQREYAGELLF
>TRBV30
CAWRIRMDYGYTF
>TRBV19
CASSPRQRSSGNTIYF
>TRBV28
CASRVADNSPLHF
>TRBV27
CASSLSGGNTIYF
>TRBV27
CASSLSITEPEAFF
>TRBV28
CASRGTPGHFYEQYF
>TRBV19
CASTSRGGTGGTGELFF
>TRBV28
CASSLATGTASGNTIYF
>TRBV5-1
CASSPQPGTGSTDTQYF
>TRBV28
CASSLSGYEQYF
>TRBV7-9
CASSLVGQGIYEQYF
>TRBV30
CAWSARRGALPYEQYF
>TRBV9
CASSVEGSGGYEQYF
>TRBV30
CAWRKAGVVNTGELFF
>TRBV7-9
CASSFTSANEQFF
>TRBV7-6
CASSSRTSSTQYF
>TRBV7-6
CASSFLAGNSNQPQHF
>TRBV30
CAWSLTENQPQHF
>TRBV28
CASAIQGISNQPQHF
>TRBV11-3
CASSSWTSGSTGELFF
>TRBV5-4
CASKIAGVVSDTQYF
>TRBV14
CASSQGQTAPCEQYF
>TRBV6-6
CASIGTSGYGYTF
>TRBV27
CATRTSFNEQFF
>TRBV9
CASSVEVGRSSGNTIYF
>TRBV7-9
CASSETSGSTGELFF
>TRBV5-6
CAKPGLAGFLSYEQYF
>TRBV7-3
CASSRGQNYEQYF
>TRBV25-1
CASSEQGFLGTEAFF
>TRBV5-1
CASSLGLDIREPYEQYF
>TRBV29-1
CSVEVRTSYGYTF